The rows below give T cell receptor beta chains drawn from one sample of a study of blood T cell repertoires in COVID-19. Libraries were prepared by immunoSEQ multiplex PCR; TCRdb keeps only in-frame clonotypes and omits some of them. This sample carries 250,000 or so clones, around 83% of them seen once, and the ten largest clones take about 2.1%. The specimen sequenced was peripheral blood. The receptors originated from a man between 40 and 49 years old who had recovered from COVID-19. Both conserved end residues are part of each CDR3. The order of the fields is V gene, clone size, CDR3 length, D gene, J gene, CDR3 DNA, CDR3 protein. A D gene is named only where the DNA matches it firmly. Clone size, where shown, is once, few, many, or a class for clones that have expanded.

>TRBV30|many|14|TRBD1|TRBJ2-7
TGTGCCTGGGACAGGGACCTAAGCTCCTACGAGCAGTACTTC
CAWDRDLSSYEQYF
>TRBV5-4|few|15|.|TRBJ2-7
TGTGCCAGCAGCGCCCCCGGGACACTAACCTACGAGCAGTACTTC
CASSAPGTLTYEQYF
>TRBV11-2|.|13|.|TRBJ1-5
TGTGCCAGCAGCCTGAACAGAGATCAGCCCCAGCATTTT
CASSLNRDQPQHF
>TRBV7-2|.|15|TRBD2|TRBJ2-2
TGTGCCAGCAGCTTAGCCTCAGCGGGAGTCGGGGAGCTGTTTTTT
CASSLASAGVGELFF
>TRBV30|.|12|TRBD2|TRBJ2-7
TGTGCCTGGAGTGATGGGCGGGGGGAGCAGTACTTC
CAWSDGRGEQYF
>TRBV5-8|.|15|TRBD1|TRBJ1-5
TGTGCCAGCAGCCCGACAGGGTTCGGTCATCAGCCCCAGCATTTT
CASSPTGFGHQPQHF
>TRBV5-6|once|15|.|TRBJ1-1
TGTGCCAGCAGCTTTCGACAGGCTTGGAACACTGAAGCTTTCTTT
CASSFRQAWNTEAFF
>TRBV5-4|.|15|TRBD2|TRBJ2-1
TGTGCCAGCAGCTCCATTTTAGCGGGAGGTAGTGAGCAGTTCTTC
CASSSILAGGSEQFF
>TRBV3-1/TRBV3-2|.|13|.|TRBJ2-3
TGTGCCAGCAGGGCGGAACACACAGATACGCAGTATTTT
CASRAEHTDTQYF
>TRBV15|.|14|.|TRBJ2-7
TGTGCCACCAGCAGAGGTGCCCAGAACTACGAGCAGTACTTC
CATSRGAQNYEQYF
>TRBV13|.|12|.|TRBJ2-5
TGTGCCAGCAGCTTATCGGAGGAGACCCAGTACTTC
CASSLSEETQYF
>TRBV7-2|.|18|TRBD2|TRBJ2-7
TGTGCCAGCAGCTTAAATCCGCTAGCGGGAGTCCCGGCCTACGAGCAGTACTTC
CASSLNPLAGVPAYEQYF
>TRBV2|few|14|TRBD1|TRBJ2-7
TGTGCCAGCAGCTCCCACACTACGGACAGGGAGCAGTACTTC
CASSSHTTDREQYF
>TRBV6-5|.|16|.|TRBJ2-2
TGTGCCAGCAGTTCCGCCTCGGACACTAACACCGGGGAGCTGTTTTTT
CASSSASDTNTGELFF
>TRBV30|.|14|.|TRBJ1-5
TGTGCCTGGAGTGAAGGACGGGGGTCAGGGCCCCAGCATTTT
CAWSEGRGSGPQHF
>TRBV27|.|15|.|TRBJ2-7
TGTGCCAGCAGTTTATTGGCGGGGGCCTCCTACGAGCAGTACTTC
CASSLLAGASYEQYF
>TRBV6-5|.|16|.|TRBJ2-7
TGTGCCAGCAGTTACTCGATAATAGACAGCTCCTACGAGCAGTACTTC
CASSYSIIDSSYEQYF
>TRBV19|.|14|.|TRBJ1-2
TGTGCCAGTAGTGCGTTATGGGGGGACTATGGCTACACCTTC
CASSALWGDYGYTF
>TRBV15|.|15|.|TRBJ2-7
TGTGCCACCAGCAGAGAGTGGCAGGGGTCCTACGAGCAGTACTTC
CATSREWQGSYEQYF
>TRBV12-5|once|14|TRBD1|TRBJ2-5
TGTGCTAGTTCACAGGGGGCGGCCCAAGAGACCCAGTACTTC
CASSQGAAQETQYF
>TRBV7-2|.|12|.|TRBJ1-2
TGTGCCAGCAGCTTAGCGAGGGATGGCTACACCTTC
CASSLARDGYTF
>TRBV9|few|15|.|TRBJ1-2
TGTGCCAGCAGCGAATGGACAGCGCAGGACTATGGCTACACCTTC
CASSEWTAQDYGYTF
>TRBV5-6|.|13|.|TRBJ1-1
TGTGCCAGCAGCTCACAGGGAAAGGGTGAAGCTTTCTTT
CASSSQGKGEAFF
>TRBV18|.|16|.|TRBJ2-1
TGTGCCAGCTCACCAAGTTTAGGACAGCTTTTCAATGAGCAGTTCTTC
CASSPSLGQLFNEQFF
>TRBV5-7|.|16|.|TRBJ2-1
TGTGCCAGCAGCCGTCCGTTGGGAGGCTCCTACAATGAGCAGTTCTTC
CASSRPLGGSYNEQFF
>TRBV27|.|15|.|TRBJ1-1
TGTGCCAGCAGCCAGGATTGGGGGGGAAACACTGAAGCTTTCTTT
CASSQDWGGNTEAFF
>TRBV6-2/TRBV6-3|.|16|TRBD1|TRBJ1-5
TGTGCCAGCAGCCCTCGCTGGAGGGGGCTAGGTCAGCCCCAGCATTTT
CASSPRWRGLGQPQHF
>TRBV10-3|.|14|.|TRBJ2-3
TGTGCCATCAAAACTAGAGTCCGTCAAGATACGCAGTATTTT
CAIKTRVRQDTQYF
>TRBV2|once|16|TRBD2|TRBJ2-1
TGTGCCAGCAGTGAACCGATAGCGGGTCAATACAATGAGCAGTTCTTC
CASSEPIAGQYNEQFF
>TRBV27|.|12|.|TRBJ2-7
TGTGCCAGCAGTTCTGGGGAGGACGAGCAGTACTTC
CASSSGEDEQYF
>TRBV19|.|15|TRBD1|TRBJ2-1
TGTGCCAGTAGAGCTACCGGGACAGCATACAATGAGCAGTTCTTC
CASRATGTAYNEQFF